Listed here are 19 T cell receptor beta chains from one sample, sequenced in a study of blood T cells in healthy people across ages. Alongside a J-beta primer mix, a sample-barcoded 5' primer served in a second PCR lasting about 6 to 12 cycles. TCRdb independently ran MiXCR on the 5' RACE reads; one entry per CDR3 protein. The sample has some 850,000 distinct CDR3 sequences, around a quarter seen once. The same data also went into a second study, on T cells of mothers and their children.

Sequences were obtained from blood. These TCRs come from a boy between 10 and 17 years old in good health.

The CDR3 DNA reads as TGCAGTGCTAGCTTTTTCTTGGCGAGCAACACTGAAGCTTTCTTT. It codes for CSASFFLASNTEAFF. V is TRBV20-1 and J is TRBJ1-1; no reliable D call. Germline V gene sequence: CDR1 DFQATT, CDR2 SNEGSKA (reference sequence). Trimming stripped 3 bases from V and 2 bases from J, with 16 bases between. This CDR3 region has 15 residues.

This clonotype has just a few counts. At one end the junction does not follow the germline gene, possibly because of a read error. The genes are TRBV3-1 and TRBJ2-3; D remains ambiguous. This CDR3 has 14 amino acids. Germline V gene sequence: CDR1 LGHDT, CDR2 YNNKEL (reference sequence). This chain's CDR3 is CASSHFSTPDAQYF. The CDR3 DNA reads as TGTGCCAGCAGCCACTTTTCCACCCCAGATGCGCAGTATTTT.

The chain employs TRBV5-1 and TRBJ1-1; the D gene is possibly TRBD1 (5 bases). CDR1 is SGHRS, CDR2 YFSETQ, per germline. V lost 3 bases to trimming and J lost 1 base, with 10 bases between them. The CDR3 has 14 residues. CDR3: CASSWGTENTEAFF. The CDR3 DNA sequence: TGCGCCAGCAGCTGGGGGACGGAGAACACTGAAGCTTTCTTT.

J is TRBJ1-4 and V is TRBV30; 11 bases line up with TRBD1. Germline V CDR1 and CDR2: GTSNPN, SVGIG (reference sequence). This CDR3 contains 15 residues. V gave up 3 bases and J gave up 7 bases; unmatched junction bases: 7. The CDR3 is CAWSPGQGAGEKLFF. CDR3 DNA sequence: TGTGCCTGGAGCCCCGGACAGGGGGCCGGTGAAAAACTGTTTTTT.

J is TRBJ2-3 and V is TRBV6-6; 9 bases match TRBD2. V lost 8 bases, J lost 6 bases, and 15 bases stayed unmatched. This CDR3 region has 16 residues. Germline values: CDR1 MNHNY, CDR2 SVGAGI (reference sequence). The CDR3 nucleotides read TGTGCCAGCGACCTTCTCCCAGCGGGGGGAGGGGATACGCAGTATTTT. Encoded protein: CASDLLPAGGGDTQYF.

In its sample, this clonotype was seen a few times. The gene calls are TRBV13 and TRBJ1-1, with TRBD1 matching over 7 bases. The germline CDR1 and CDR2 sequences are PRHDT and FYEKMQ (reference sequence). The CDR3 is 13 amino acids. After removal of 8 bases from V and 6 bases from J, the junction contained 9 bases not matched to a gene. The CDR3 nucleotides are TGTGCCAGCCACTTAGAGGGGGCCTCTGAAGCTTTCTTT. Translating gives CASHLEGASEAFF. Variable domain in full (rest from reference TRBV13 and TRBJ1-1): AAGVIQSPRHLIKEKRETATLKCYPIPRHDTVYWYQQGPGQDPQFLISFYEKMQSDKGSIPDRFSAQQFSDYHSELNMSSLELGDSALYFCASHLEGASEAFFGQGTRLTVV.

This clonotype was counted only a few times. The chain combines TRBV29-1 with TRBJ1-1; perhaps TRBD1 as D (6 bases). CDR3 length equals 12 residues. The V gene's germline CDR1 is SQVTM and CDR2 ANQGSEA. Trimming stripped 4 bases from V and 7 bases from J, with 13 bases between. The CDR3 protein is CSVGQVEGEAFF. The DNA for the CDR3 is TGCAGCGTTGGACAGGTCGAGGGTGAAGCTTTCTTT.

This clonotype has a count of ten or more. The J gene is TRBJ2-6, the V gene TRBV4-1; D is undetermined. V was pared by 1 base and J by 0 bases, with 4 bases between. This CDR3 contains 15 residues. Per the germline V gene, CDR1 is MGHRA and CDR2 is YSYEKL. The CDR3 spells CASSQGVSGANVLTF. CDR3 coding DNA: TGCGCCAGCAGCCAAGGCGTCTCTGGGGCCAACGTCCTGACTTTC.

In this sample, this clonotype turned up a few times. The V call is TRBV6-5, the J call TRBJ2-2; possible D gene TRBD2, 5 bases. Germline CDR1 and CDR2: MNHEY and SVGAGI. The germline V and J ends were trimmed by 6 bases and 7 bases, with 18 bases remaining between them. The CDR3 extends over 15 amino acids. In DNA form, the CDR3 reads TGTGCCAGCAGCCTCAGCTTGGTTCGGGGCGGGGAGCTGTTTTTT. The encoded protein is CASSLSLVRGGELFF.

This clonotype was detected only a few times. J is TRBJ2-6 and V is TRBV5-1; tentatively, D is TRBD1 (5 bases). Trimming left V 5 bases short and J 4 bases short, with 13 bases between. Germline V gene data show CDR1 as SGHRS and CDR2 as YFSETQ. The CDR3 totals 15 residues. The CDR3 DNA is TGCGCCAGCAGTAGGGGCTCGAGGGGGGCCAACGTCCTGACTTTC. Translating gives CASSRGSRGANVLTF.

The J gene is TRBJ1-5, the V gene TRBV6-7, with D maybe TRBD1 (5 bases). TRBV6-7 is an ORF for which the function is uncertain. V was trimmed by 2 bases and J by 5 bases, leaving 10 bases between them. This CDR3 comprises 14 residues. The CDR3 reads CASSYRGWDQPQHF. The DNA for the CDR3 is TGTGCCAGCAGTTACCGGGGCTGGGATCAGCCCCAGCATTTT.

The genes are TRBV25-1 and TRBJ2-1, with D uncertain. Matching the DNA end better, TRBJ2-7 makes the J call doubtful. CDR1 and CDR2 (germline): MGHDK, SYGVNS. The CDR3 runs to 11 residues. CDR3 protein: CASNEAYEQYF. CDR3 bases: TGTGCCAGCAACGAAGCCTACGAGCAGTACTTC.

V gene TRBV5-1 combines with J gene TRBJ2-5; TRBD1 or TRBD2 may be the D gene (5 bases each). Germline V gene lookup returns CDR1 SGHRS and CDR2 YFSETQ. The length of the CDR3 is 15 residues. V was clipped by 4 bases and J by 2 bases, with 15 bases between them. The CDR3 spells CASSSDGGKQETQYF. As DNA, the CDR3 is TGCGCCAGCAGCAGCGATGGGGGAAAACAAGAGACCCAGTACTTC.

This clonotype was observed a single time. In this CDR3 the conserved last residue, phenylalanine or tryptophan, is missing, so a read error is likely. The chain has TRBV7-9 and TRBJ1-1; 9 bases are shared with TRBD1. The CDR3 loop spans 15 amino acids. Trimming at V came to 5 bases and at J to 4 bases, leaving 8 bases not matched to a gene. Looked up from germline, CDR1 is SEHNR and CDR2 is FQNEAQ (reference sequence). The chain's CDR3 is CASSIQTGGTTEAFS. Written as DNA, the CDR3 is TGTGCCAGCAGCATCCAAACAGGGGGCACCACTGAAGCTTTCTCT.

The V and J genes are TRBV3-1 and TRBJ2-5; D is uncertain. Trimming left V 1 base short and J 5 bases short, with 17 bases between. The CDR3 sequence is 16 residues long. Germline lookup yields CDR1 LGHDT and CDR2 YNNKEL (reference sequence). The CDR3 protein is CASSQVRGDLLETQYF. CDR3 DNA sequence: TGTGCCAGCAGCCAAGTTCGCGGTGACCTCCTGGAGACCCAGTACTTC.

This clonotype was observed a few times. This chain joins TRBV20-1 and TRBJ2-7; 10 bases line up with TRBD2. V was clipped by 6 bases and J by 3 bases; unmatched bases: 8. CDR1 and CDR2 (germline): DFQATT, SNEGSKA (reference sequence). The CDR3 covers 14 residues. CDR3 DNA sequence: TGCAGTGCCAAGCGAAGCGGGGGGGACTACGAGCAGTACTTC. Its translation is CSAKRSGGDYEQYF.

The chain recombines TRBV20-1 with TRBJ2-1, with D uncertain. Trimming removed 6 bases at V and 4 bases at J, with 16 bases between. This CDR3 is 14 amino acids long. The germline V gene encodes CDR1 DFQATT and CDR2 SNEGSKA (reference sequence). CDR3 region: CSADGPTLYNEQFF. CDR3 DNA sequence: TGCAGTGCCGACGGCCCTACCCTTTACAATGAGCAGTTCTTC.

The chain recombines TRBV20-1 with TRBJ2-5, with D possibly matching TRBD2 (5 bases). The V end lost 1 base, the J end lost 2 bases, and 11 bases lay between the germline ends. The CDR3 runs 14 residues. Germline V CDR1 and CDR2: DFQATT, SNEGSKA (reference sequence). CDR3 residues: CSARGPRRQETQYF. DNA for the CDR3: TGCAGTGCTAGAGGCCCCCGGAGGCAAGAGACCCAGTACTTC.

In its sample, this clonotype was seen a few times. V and J are TRBV6-5 and TRBJ1-1; the D gene is possibly TRBD1 (5 bases). The germline gives CDR1 MNHEY, CDR2 SVGAGI. V was pared by 6 bases and J by 4 bases, with 12 bases between. This CDR3 region has 13 residues. The CDR3 here is CASRSGGFTEAFF. CDR3 bases: TGTGCCAGCAGAAGTGGGGGGTTCACTGAAGCTTTCTTT.